This passage covers 22 T cell receptor beta chains from one sample sequenced in a study of T cells in localized non-small cell lung cancer. Assay: immunoSEQ multiplex PCR; the TCRdb copy retains only in-frame clones and omits some. The sample has 20,000 to 30,000 clones, 80% to 85% seen once. Source: peripheral blood, taken before any cancer treatment. The source is a woman aged 35-75 years with stage I lung adenocarcinoma.

The chain joins TRBV2 to TRBJ2-1; 10 positions match TRBD2. CDR1 SNHLY and CDR2 FYNNEI come from the germline V gene. Trimming at V came to 7 bases and at J to 4 bases, leaving 4 bases not matched to a gene. This CDR3 has 14 residues. CDR3 nucleotides: TGTGCCAGCAAGGCTAGCGGGGGTTACAATGAGCAGTTCTTC. This sequence encodes CASKASGGYNEQFF. The whole variable domain, remainder taken from reference TRBV2 and TRBJ2-1, is EPEVTQTPSHQVTQMGQEVILRCVPISNHLYFYWYRQILGQKVEFLVSFYNNEISEKSEIFDDQFSVERPDGSNFTLKIRSTKLEDSAMYFCASKASGGYNEQFFGPGTRLTVL.

On this clone: The same CDR3 is also encoded by other DNA sequences in this sample. This sequence joins TRBV5-8 and TRBJ1-5; D ambiguous. The CDR3 loop spans 12 amino acids. V was clipped by 0 bases and J by 7 bases, with 5 bases between them. The germline V gene encodes CDR1 SGHTS and CDR2 YDEGEE. CDR3 residues: CASSLANQPQHF. For the CDR3, the DNA is TGTGCCAGCAGCTTGGCCAACCAGCCCCAGCATTTT.

This clone was seen more than once but under ten times. V is TRBV27 and J is TRBJ2-2; no clear D gene. There are 13 residues in the CDR3. V was shortened by 0 bases and J by 5 bases, with 4 bases between the two germline ends. In germline, CDR1 is MNHEY, CDR2 SMNVEV (reference sequence). As DNA, the CDR3 is TGTGCCAGCAGTTTATCAGTTACCGGGGAGCTGTTTTTT. Its protein product is CASSLSVTGELFF.

This clone occurred a few times. V usage is TRBV7-3 and J usage is TRBJ2-7; 7 positions match TRBD2. The germline V gene has CDR1 SGHTA and CDR2 FQGTGA. CDR3 length: 15 amino acids. After removal of 5 bases from V and 2 bases from J, the junction contained 9 bases not matched to a gene. This chain's CDR3 is CASSTGAGLPYEQYF. As DNA, the CDR3 is TGTGCCAGCAGCACCGGGGCGGGACTACCCTACGAGCAGTACTTC.

The gene calls are TRBV11-2 and TRBJ2-1; no clear D gene. Germline CDR1 and CDR2: SGHAT and FQNNGV. V lost 1 base and J 0 bases, leaving 7 bases between the germline ends. The CDR3 has 15 amino acids. The CDR3 sequence: CASSLGRSSYNEQFF. CDR3 coding DNA: TGTGCCAGCAGCTTAGGCAGGAGCTCCTACAATGAGCAGTTCTTC. Looking up the rest from reference TRBV11-2 and TRBJ2-1 gives the full variable domain: EAGVAQSPRYKIIEKRQSVAFWCNPISGHATLYWYQQILGQGPKLLIQFQNNGVVDDSQLPKDRFSAERLKGVDSTLKIQPAKLEDSAVYLCASSLGRSSYNEQFFGPGTRLTVL.

This clone was seen a few times. This chain's CDR3 is CSVEGLAGSNEQFF. CDR3 coding DNA: TGCAGCGTTGAGGGACTAGCGGGGAGCAATGAGCAGTTCTTC. The chain is built from TRBV29-1 and TRBJ2-1; 13 bases fit TRBD2. The V gene's germline CDR1 is SQVTM and CDR2 ANQGSEA. Trimming removed 3 bases from V and 6 bases from J; junction bases left unmatched: 2. The CDR3 extends over 14 amino acids.

The chain is built from TRBV7-2 and TRBJ2-7; unclear D gene. Trimming removed 2 bases from V and 5 bases from J, with 10 bases in between. The CDR3 spans 13 residues. Germline V gene lookup returns CDR1 SGHTA and CDR2 FQGNSA. This CDR3 is CASSLMGKNEQYF. The CDR3, as DNA: TGTGCCAGCAGCTTAATGGGAAAGAACGAGCAGTACTTC.

This clone was seen more than once but under ten times. The chain employs TRBV2 and TRBJ1-1; unclear D gene. V shed 6 bases and J shed 6 bases, with 8 bases lying between them. The germline CDR1 and CDR2 sequences are SNHLY and FYNNEI. The CDR3 extends over 11 amino acids. The CDR3 DNA follows: TGTGCCAGCAGATTCGTGGCTGAAGCTTTCTTT. As protein: CASRFVAEAFF.

This clone has just one count. The chain joins TRBV27 to TRBJ1-1, with D hard to call. The CDR3 has 13 residues. Germline CDR1 reads MNHEY; CDR2 reads SMNVEV (reference sequence). V shed 4 bases and J shed 0 bases, with 6 bases lying between them. DNA of the CDR3: TGTGCCAGCAGTTCGACGATGAACACTGAAGCTTTCTTT. Residues: CASSSTMNTEAFF.

The rearrangement links TRBV4-3 to TRBJ1-2, with 8 bases fitting TRBD1. With V trimmed by 6 bases and J by 0 bases, 9 bases remained unmatched. The CDR3 extends over 16 amino acids. The germline gives CDR1 LGHNA, CDR2 YSLEER. For the CDR3, the DNA is TGCGCCAGCAGTCCCGGGACAGGTCTTACTAACTATGGCTACACCTTC. This translates into CASSPGTGLTNYGYTF.

By share, this clone ranks as medium-sized. The chain employs TRBV27 and TRBJ1-1; D is perhaps TRBD1 (6 bases). Germline lookup yields CDR1 MNHEY and CDR2 SMNVEV (reference sequence). The CDR3 consists of 13 residues. V was clipped by 5 bases and J by 4 bases, with 11 bases between them. CDR3 nucleotide sequence: TGTGCCAGCAGTCCCAGGGGTTCCACTGAAGCTTTCTTT. This gives the protein CASSPRGSTEAFF.

This clone has just a few counts. The V call is TRBV5-5, the J call TRBJ2-1, with 7 bases lining up with TRBD1. CDR1 is SGHKS and CDR2 is YYEKEE in the germline V gene (reference sequence). J gave up 8 bases and V 0 bases, and 5 bases lay outside the gene matches. This CDR3 is 14 amino acids long. The CDR3 DNA reads TGTGCCAGCAGCTTGGCGGACAGGCCCTATGAGCAGTTCTTC. Translation gives CASSLADRPYEQFF. The whole variable domain, remainder taken from reference TRBV5-5 and TRBJ2-1, is DAGVTQSPTHLIKTRGQQVTLRCSPISGHKSVSWYQQVLGQGPQFIFQYYEKEERGRGNFPDRFSARQFPNYSSELNVNALLLGDSALYLCASSLADRPYEQFFGPGTRLTVL.

The V call is TRBV4-3, the J call TRBJ1-2; D call uncertain. CDR3 size: 13 residues. The V and J ends lost 0 bases and 7 bases respectively, with 9 bases between them. The germline V gene encodes CDR1 LGHNA and CDR2 YSLEER. The CDR3, as DNA: TGCGCCAGCAGCCAAGAGACGAGGTTTGGCTACACCTTC. As protein: CASSQETRFGYTF.

The V gene is TRBV19, the J gene TRBJ1-2, with TRBD1 identical over 10 bases. V dropped 3 bases and J dropped 6; count of bases not matched to a gene: 4. Germline CDR1 reads LNHDA; CDR2 reads SQIVND (reference sequence). The length of the CDR3 is 14 residues. The CDR3 here is CASSIGQGDHGYTF. The CDR3 bases are TGTGCCAGTAGTATTGGACAGGGGGATCATGGCTACACCTTC.

This clone was observed a handful of times. The chain joins TRBV6-5 to TRBJ1-6; D gene unclear. The germline CDR1 and CDR2 sequences are MNHEY and SVGAGI. The length of the CDR3 is 14 residues. V was trimmed by 3 bases and J by 6 bases, leaving 9 bases between them. The CDR3 DNA follows: TGTGCCAGCAGTTATGACATCAGTAATTCACCCCTCCACTTT. It translates to CASSYDISNSPLHF.

This sequence joins TRBV15 and TRBJ2-2, with a tentative D call TRBD2 (5 bases). From germline, CDR1 is LNHNV and CDR2 YYDKDF (reference sequence). Trimming removed 0 bases from V and 6 bases from J, with 14 bases in between. The CDR3 is 16 residues long. The CDR3 DNA follows: TGTGCCACCAGCAGAGAGGTGGAGGCAGATGCCGGGGAGCTGTTTTTT. Amino acid sequence: CATSREVEADAGELFF.

The rearrangement joins TRBV28 to TRBJ1-4; 9 bases map to TRBD1. The CDR3 contains 15 residues. CDR1 and CDR2 (germline): MDHEN, SYDVKM. V gave up 5 bases and J gave up 7 bases; unmatched junction bases: 8. For the CDR3, the DNA is TGTGCCAGCAGTACCAGGGACAGGGATCGTGAAAAACTGTTTTTT. Translation: CASSTRDRDREKLFF.

The chain joins TRBV5-4 to TRBJ2-5; D remains ambiguous. Germline CDR1 is SGHNT and CDR2 is YYREEE (reference sequence). The CDR3 totals 15 residues. Trimming shortened V by 4 bases and J by 1 base, and 14 bases separated the two germline ends. Here the CDR3 DNA reads TGTGCCAGCAGCGCCTGGGCACAGCCCCAAGAGACCCAGTACTTC. Its translation: CASSAWAQPQETQYF.

The rearrangement joins TRBV2 to TRBJ2-3, with 11 bases matching TRBD2. Unmatched junction bases numbered 6, after V lost 6 bases and J lost 4 bases. The CDR3 covers 15 residues. Germline CDR1 SNHLY, CDR2 FYNNEI. The CDR3 sequence is CASSASGGWSDTQYF. The DNA of the CDR3 is TGTGCCAGCAGCGCTAGCGGGGGGTGGTCAGATACGCAGTATTTT.

This clone was seen a few times. The V and J genes are TRBV4-1 and TRBJ2-5; D is ambiguous. Germline CDR1 is MGHRA and CDR2 is YSYEKL. The V end was cut by 6 bases, the J end by 1 base, with 12 bases between. This CDR3 has 14 amino acids. CDR3 residues: CASSSLGFQETQYF. The CDR3 region has the DNA TGCGCCAGCAGTTCCTTGGGGTTCCAAGAGACCCAGTACTTC.

This clone was seen only a few times. V usage is TRBV2 and J usage is TRBJ1-1, with TRBD1 as a possible D gene (6 bases). CDR1 SNHLY and CDR2 FYNNEI come from the germline V gene. The CDR3 runs to 14 residues. The V end was cut by 8 bases, the J end by 0 bases, with 13 bases between. The CDR3 sequence is CASVTTGMNTEAFF. The CDR3 DNA follows: TGTGCCAGCGTTACGACAGGTATGAACACTGAAGCTTTCTTT.

The V call is TRBV4-3, the J call TRBJ2-1, with TRBD2 matching over 13 bases. Germline-derived CDR1 and CDR2 are LGHNA and YSLEER. Unmatched junction bases numbered 1, after V lost 0 bases and J lost 2 bases. The CDR3 is made up of 17 amino acids. The chain's CDR3 is CASSQEGTSGAYNEQFF. The CDR3 DNA sequence: TGCGCCAGCAGCCAAGAAGGGACTAGCGGGGCCTACAATGAGCAGTTCTTC.